This TCR beta chain derives from a study of cytomegalovirus exposure and HLA in healthy donors listed by TCRdb under 2017. Study-level background: An earlier analysis of approximately 640 of the donors reported 250 to 350 Gb of sequence data and some 120 million unique TCR beta sequences from approximately 180 million T cells. The study combined high-throughput TCR immunosequencing, statistical association of individual TCRs with disease status, and machine learning to predict cytomegalovirus infection status. HLA typing covered class I and class II loci at four-digit resolution. Of the roughly 400 genotyped donors, approximately 80% fell in the genetic ancestry cluster associated with self-reported Caucasian donors. Along with the approximately 700-subject first cohort, a separate validation cohort of over 90 different subjects was used. The later analysis used no new phenotypic data to find candidate immune exposures, relying instead on TCR beta sequences and their occurrence across donors. An earlier analysis of roughly 600 of the donors used high-throughput TCR beta sequencing to judge whether each TCR beta V gene segment behaved as functional or pseudogenic. In a later analysis, previously published TCR beta repertoires from 550 to 750 donors were re-analyzed and high-resolution HLA genotyping was added so that TCR occurrence patterns could be studied. An early release covering more than 500 HLA-typed donors comprised about 290 gigabases of sequencing data and 65 million to 100 million unique TCR sequences. The number of typed donors differed by locus: about 629-630 for A, B, C, DRB1 and DQB1; 500 to 550 for DQA1; 606 for DPA1; and roughly 490 for DPB1. The study was designed to test whether signatures of past pathogen exposure could be identified by cataloging public T cell receptors. Alongside the repertoire data, information on donor age, sex, ethnicity and CMV serostatus was compiled. The T cell repertoires of under 750 subjects were profiled by immunosequencing and related to cytomegalovirus serostatus. Among some 410 genotyped donors of the cohort, an average of about 240,000 unique TCR beta nucleotide sequences was sequenced per donor, of which about 19% were non-productive. Genome-wide SNP genotypes for about three fifths of the roughly 700 donors were used in a later genetic analysis, which treated that subset as a discovery cohort. A few DR-DQ haplotypes were treated as single units for association and clustering because of strong linkage in the cohort. All discovery cohort repertoires had been generated using a single sequencing platform.

The paper as a whole reports these results and caveats: A further reported finding was that TCR beta sequences accurately predicted the HLA-A and HLA-B alleles for most subjects in the first cohort. The study gave a list of over 150 TCR beta chains associated with cytomegalovirus. A later analysis found that HLA-associated TCR beta chains were more clonally expanded and had lower generation probabilities than equally common non-associated chains. In a later genetic analysis, a missense DCLRE1C variant was associated with V-gene and J-gene trimming of TCR beta chains, and the association was replicated in an independent cohort. Linkage disequilibrium might explain the correlated functional status among segregating V segments, but an unknown experimental factor could not be ruled out. Most TCR sequences were seen in very few donors, while some public TCRs were found in many individuals. Because counts were too low, about 18 rarely observed V segments, including chromosome 9 orphons, were excluded from the earlier analysis of roughly 580 of the donors. A later genetic analysis reported fewer N-insertions in productive TCRs among donors in an Asian-associated ancestry cluster than the roughly 650-donor mean. Sequencing depth was assumed to be roughly uniform across donors in the presence/absence analyses, though that assumption may not hold. Assigning TCR associations to individual alleles was difficult when HLA alleles, especially DR and DQ, strongly co-occurred. A cluster of highly shared sequence variants was judged likely to represent a technical artifact of the sequencing pipeline. In both the original and validation cohorts, the classifier was reported to diagnose cytomegalovirus status with high specificity and sensitivity. In this cohort, only TCR beta chains were sequenced, and detectable features were limited by the absence of alpha or paired-chain data. Some IMGT-functional V segments, including TRBV6-2 and TRBV6-3, could not be told apart with the 87-base-pair reads, so those segments were excluded. An earlier analysis of 587 of the donors showed that most TCR beta V segments appeared in productive rearrangements either about 90% or about 30% of the time, which broadly matched IMGT annotations. CMV serostatus was the only immune exposure information available for the cohort. A few of the identified cytomegalovirus-associated TCR beta chains were confirmed in vitro to be specific for cytomegalovirus antigens. According to the authors, the approach could potentially be generalized to other disease states and immunological phenotypes. In a later analysis, most CMV-associated TCR beta chains were found to appear HLA-restricted, with HLA associations seemingly driven largely by CMV exposure. According to a later analysis, TCR association rates differed among HLA loci, with DRB1 alleles showing the most associated TCRs and HLA-C alleles showing the fewest. Specific HLA alleles were associated with 16,951 TCR beta sequences at a false discovery rate of 0.05 in a later analysis. Several of the top co-occurrence clusters appeared to be linked to parvovirus B19, influenza, CMV and Epstein-Barr virus, according to a later analysis. Because HLA typing was missing for some donors at each locus, association tests included only the typed subset.

As regards this clone: Its antigen remains unidentified. Per-nucleotide qualities are absent, and no much larger clonotype sits a single base away.

Receptors were amplified or captured by the immunoSEQ multiplex PCR assay. For the multiplex PCR, a mixture combining 60 forward primers for TCR Vbeta segments and 13 reverse primers for TCR Jbeta segments was used. The CDR3 region of rearranged TCR beta genes was amplified from genomic DNA with a multiplex PCR assay. On the Illumina HiSeq System, the amplified TCR beta libraries were sequenced as 87-base-pair reads. The source study handled its data this way. A later analysis tallied 80 million to 95 million unique TCR beta chains across the 660 or so repertoires, and around 10 million of those chains were shared by two or more donors. To remove PCR and sequencing errors, raw reads were error-corrected and collapsed into unique sequences using a nearest-neighbor algorithm that merged closely related sequences. Alignment of CDR3 sequences to IMGT reference sequences was used to assign V, D and J gene segments. For a sequence to be retained, at least a six-nucleotide match to both a V gene segment and a J gene segment was required. A rearrangement was called productive if the CDR3 had no stop codons and remained in frame with V and J, and every other rearrangement was called non-productive. Following IMGT convention, CDR3 was defined as the stretch from the second conserved V-encoded cysteine up to the conserved J-encoded phenylalanine. Sequences without an unambiguous match to a single V gene segment were excluded from the earlier analysis of about 640 of the donors. An earlier analysis of about 600 of the donors called V segments functional above 56.7% productive rearrangements and segregating when the between-donor standard deviation exceeded 5%. A statistical classification framework was developed to diagnose cytomegalovirus status using the catalog of TCR beta chain sequences. In a later analysis, TCR nucleotide sequences were compared against IMGT/GENE-DB human TR gene sequences so that V and J genes could be assigned. The TCRdist pipeline was used in a later analysis to assign CDR3 sequences and most-parsimonious VDJ recombination scenarios. In a later analysis, each TCR beta chain was defined by its CDR3 amino acid sequence together with its V-gene family, and reads without a unique V-gene family were excluded. In a later analysis, 550 to 650 highly shared, low-generation-probability nucleotide sequences were removed to address suspected cross-contamination and a sequencing artifact. A later analysis calculated a clonal expansion index for each public chain from normalized within-repertoire ranks of inferred template counts. Generation probabilities in a later analysis came from a VDJ recombination model fitted to out-of-frame rearrangements, and those results were checked against IGoR. Hypergeometric tests were used in a later analysis to score TCR-TCR, TCR-HLA and TCR-CMV co-occurrence, with a repertoire-size bias correction applied to the TCR pairs. False discovery rates were estimated in a later analysis by permuting HLA or CMV assignments 20 times. In a later analysis, co-occurring TCRs were grouped using DBSCAN, with TCRdist sequence similarity added in when clustering inside HLA-allele-positive subsets. For co-occurrence clustering, repertoires with fewer than 30,000 or more than 120,000 public chains were excluded, along with a handful of repertoires with anomalous nucleotide sharing. Drawn from immuneACCESS, this table holds only the in-frame rearrangements with V and J called that TCRdb kept. Clones are partly lost; checked studies trace under half to an unresolved V gene and leave the rest unexplained. The V and J calls and clone size were taken over from that table, and D and trimming were inferred from the DNA. For this sample the table gives about 260,000 clones, of which 84% were detected only once. The ten largest make up roughly 2% of the sample.

CDR1 SGHDN and CDR2 FVKESK were looked up in the germline V gene. The junction carries 13 bases between V and J, which are trimmed by 2 bases and 8 bases respectively. The CDR3 numbers 15 residues from cysteine through phenylalanine. Only the CDR3 DNA stays, 45 bases, in frame from base 1. In total, around 600 healthy bone marrow donors made up the cohort. All cohort members were sampled while nominally healthy, although unrecorded immune exposures were likely present. The donor tested CMV seropositive and was one of the 289 seropositive cohort members. A peripheral blood sample was collected from each donor, and TCR beta sequencing was performed on peripheral blood mononuclear cells. The Qiagen DNeasy Blood Extraction Kit was used to extract genomic DNA from the blood cell samples.

Sequencing used PBMCs. The sequence was collected from a woman aged 40 to 50 in good health and CMV-seropositive. This chain is built from TRBV14 and TRBJ1-6, with no reliable assignment of the D segment. At the DNA level, the sequence is TGTGCCAGCAGCCAATATCCGGGTATGGATTCACCCCTCCACTTT. Its translation is CASSQYPGMDSPLHF.